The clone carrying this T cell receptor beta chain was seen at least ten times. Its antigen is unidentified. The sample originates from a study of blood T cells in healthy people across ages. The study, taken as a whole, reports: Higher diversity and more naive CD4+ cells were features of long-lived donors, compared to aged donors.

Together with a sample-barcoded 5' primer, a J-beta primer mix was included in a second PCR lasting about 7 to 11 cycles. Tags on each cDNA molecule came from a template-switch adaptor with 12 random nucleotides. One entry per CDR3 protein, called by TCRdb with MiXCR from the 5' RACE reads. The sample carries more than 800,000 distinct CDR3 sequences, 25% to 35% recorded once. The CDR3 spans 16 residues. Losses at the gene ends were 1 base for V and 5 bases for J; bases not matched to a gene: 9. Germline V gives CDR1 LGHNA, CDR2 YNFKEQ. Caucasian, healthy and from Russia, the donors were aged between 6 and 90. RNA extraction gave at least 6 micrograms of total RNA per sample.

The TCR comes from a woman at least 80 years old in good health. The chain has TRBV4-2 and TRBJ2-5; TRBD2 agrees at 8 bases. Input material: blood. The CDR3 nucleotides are TGTGCCAGCAGCCAAGGAACGGGACTAGGGCCGGAGACCCAGTACTTC. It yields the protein CASSQGTGLGPETQYF.